This is a list of T cell receptor beta chains from one sample in a study. TCRdb reprocessed the reads with MiXCR, giving one entry per CDR3 protein. The data show roughly 5,800 distinct CDR3 sequences, with around 9.5% seen just once and 5.4% held by the top ten. Material for sequencing was CD4+ T cells from synovial fluid. These receptors were collected from a human donor with rheumatoid arthritis. Each CDR3 is given with its conserved first and last residue. D genes are given only for firm matches. Size values are once, few and many counts, or a class for expanded clones, and some rows have none.

>TRBJ2-3|TRBV6-1|medium-sized|TRBD2
CAIPTSGATSTDTQYF
TGTGCCATTCCGACTAGCGGGGCTACTAGCACAGATACGCAGTATTTT
>TRBJ1-1|TRBV3-1|NA|NA
CASSFGTPTNTEAFF
TGTGCCAGCAGCTTCGGCACCCCAACGAACACTGAAGCTTTCTTT
>TRBJ1-3|TRBV11-3|NA|NA
CASSRGSSSGNTIYF
TGTGCCAGCAGCCGAGGGTCGTCCTCTGGAAACACCATATATTTT
>TRBJ2-3|TRBV7-9|medium-sized|TRBD2
CASSQLAGVSDTQYF
TGTGCCAGCAGCCAACTAGCGGGAGTTTCAGATACGCAGTATTTT
>TRBJ1-1|TRBV7-3|NA|NA
CASSSGSVNTEAFF
TGTGCCAGCAGCTCCGGTAGTGTGAACACTGAAGCTTTCTTT
>TRBJ2-1|TRBV12-3/TRBV12-4|medium-sized|TRBD2
CASSALAGVGNEQFF
TGTGCCAGCAGTGCCCTAGCGGGAGTGGGCAATGAGCAGTTCTTC
>TRBJ2-1|TRBV12-3/TRBV12-4|medium-sized|TRBD1
CASSLEGASIGYNEQFF
TGTGCCAGCAGTTTAGAGGGGGCGAGTATTGGCTACAATGAGCAGTTCTTC
>TRBJ2-1|TRBV11-3|many|NA
CASGKGRSTDLSEQFF
TGTGCCAGCGGAAAGGGTAGGAGTACCGACCTCAGCGAGCAGTTCTTC
>TRBJ2-2|TRBV6-1|medium-sized|TRBD2
CASSTGLAVGTGELFF
TGTGCCAGCAGTACGGGACTAGCGGTGGGAACCGGGGAGCTGTTTTTT
>TRBJ2-2|TRBV18|many|TRBD2
CASSQLPRGGGSNTGELFF
TGTGCCAGCTCACAACTCCCCCGGGGGGGCGGATCGAACACCGGGGAGCTGTTTTTT
>TRBJ2-7|TRBV5-1|many|TRBD2
CASSSGTSPSYEQYF
TGCGCCAGCAGCTCTGGGACTAGCCCCTCCTACGAGCAGTACTTC